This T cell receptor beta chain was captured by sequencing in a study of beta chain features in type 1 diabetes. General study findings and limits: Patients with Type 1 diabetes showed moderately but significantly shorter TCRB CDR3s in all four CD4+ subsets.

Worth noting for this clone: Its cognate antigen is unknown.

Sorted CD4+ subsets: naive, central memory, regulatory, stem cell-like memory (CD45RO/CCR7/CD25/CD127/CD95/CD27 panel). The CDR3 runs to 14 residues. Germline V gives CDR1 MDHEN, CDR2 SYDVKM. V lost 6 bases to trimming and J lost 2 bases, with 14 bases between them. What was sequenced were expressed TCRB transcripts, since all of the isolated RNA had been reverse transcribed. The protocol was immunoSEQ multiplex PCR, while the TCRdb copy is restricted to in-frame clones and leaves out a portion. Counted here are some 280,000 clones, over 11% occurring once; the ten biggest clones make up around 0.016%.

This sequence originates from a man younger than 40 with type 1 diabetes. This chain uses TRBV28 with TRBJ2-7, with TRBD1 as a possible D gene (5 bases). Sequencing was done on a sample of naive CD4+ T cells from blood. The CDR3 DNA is TGTGCCAGCAGGGCCACGGGCAGGGCCTACGAGCAGTACTTC. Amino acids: CASRATGRAYEQYF. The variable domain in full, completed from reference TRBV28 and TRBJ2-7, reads DVKVTQSSRYLVKRTGEKVFLECVQDMDHENMFWYRQDPGLGLRLIYFSYDVKMKEKGDIPEGYSVSREKKERFSLILESASTNQTSMYLCASRATGRAYEQYFGPGTRLTVT.